These 20 T cell receptor beta chains were all obtained from the same sample, sequenced in a study of shared clonotypes between healthy human individuals. Repertoires were generated with immunoSEQ multiplex PCR, while TCRdb's copy carries only in-frame clones and drops some. The sample carries approximately 1.9 million clones, 93% recorded once. The naive CD8 subset, CD45RO-negative cells positively selected for CCR7, excluded terminally differentiated effector memory CD45RA+ cells. Material for sequencing was naive CD8+ T cells from PBMCs. All receptors come from a man aged 18 to 30 in good health. Some clones in this sample may be carry-over from other donors' samples.

The chain couples TRBV6-5 to TRBJ1-4; D unclear. This CDR3 has 14 residues. CDR1 MNHEY and CDR2 SVGAGI come from the germline V gene. Trimming took 0 bases from V and 8 from J, leaving 10 bases between them. DNA for the CDR3: TGTGCCAGCAGTTACTCTCGGTTGAGCGAAAAACTGTTTTTT. The encoded protein is CASSYSRLSEKLFF.

The chain carries TRBV27 and TRBJ2-7, with 8 bases lining up with TRBD2. CDR3 length equals 16 residues. With V trimmed by 5 bases and J by 3 bases, 12 bases remained unmatched. CDR1 and CDR2 from the germline V gene are MNHEY and SMNVEV (reference sequence). The CDR3 reads CASSPFIGAGGYEQYF. The CDR3 nucleotides are TGTGCCAGCAGTCCCTTCATCGGCGCGGGAGGCTACGAGCAGTACTTC.

The chain combines TRBV13 with TRBJ1-1; no firm D call. The CDR3 covers 13 residues. Deletions cut 1 base from V and 0 bases from J, with 3 bases between. Germline-derived CDR1 and CDR2 are PRHDT and FYEKMQ (reference sequence). CDR3 DNA sequence: TGTGCCAGCAGCTTAGAGATGAACACTGAAGCTTTCTTT. Its protein product is CASSLEMNTEAFF.

This chain links TRBV9 with TRBJ1-2, with D possibly being TRBD1 (5 bases). Trimming removed 2 bases at V and 7 bases at J, with 15 bases between. The CDR3 has 14 residues. CDR1 is SGDLS, CDR2 YYNGEE, per germline. The CDR3: CASSVRPSGGGYTF. The CDR3 DNA sequence: TGTGCCAGCAGCGTCCGACCATCTGGGGGTGGCTACACCTTC.

The CDR3 nucleotides are TGTGCCAGCAGCTTCCTACAGGGGGCCGGAGGCTACACCTTC. It yields the protein CASSFLQGAGGYTF. V and J are TRBV7-9 and TRBJ1-2; 9 nucleotides agree with TRBD1. The CDR3 consists of 14 residues. Germline values: CDR1 SEHNR, CDR2 FQNEAQ (reference sequence). V gave up 3 bases and J gave up 8 bases; unmatched junction bases: 7. The full variable domain, completed using reference TRBV7-9 and TRBJ1-2, is DTGVSQNPRHKITKRGQNVTFRCDPISEHNRLYWYRQTLGQGPEFLTYFQNEAQLEKSRLLSDRFSAERPKGSFSTLEIQRTEQGDSAMYLCASSFLQGAGGYTFGSGTRLTVV.

The chain joins TRBV9 to TRBJ2-3; D might be TRBD1 or TRBD2, each matching 5 bases. The CDR3 extends over 13 amino acids. Between the trimmed V and J ends, which lost 3 bases and 4 bases, there was a span of 9 bases. Germline V lookup: CDR1 SGDLS, CDR2 YYNGEE. This chain's CDR3 is CASSARGADTQYF. In DNA form, the CDR3 reads TGTGCCAGCAGCGCAAGGGGAGCAGATACGCAGTATTTT.

A few counts support this clone. This sequence joins TRBV18 and TRBJ1-5, with D uncertain. The germline CDR1 and CDR2 sequences are KGHSH and LQKENI. CDR3 size: 15 residues. V was cut by 2 bases and J by 4 bases, with 12 bases left in between. The CDR3 reads CASSPSSAGNQPQHF. CDR3 DNA: TGTGCCAGCTCACCATCCAGTGCCGGGAATCAGCCCCAGCATTTT.

This chain joins TRBV28 and TRBJ2-3; the match to TRBD1 covers 7 bases. Per germline, CDR1 MDHEN and CDR2 SYDVKM. The ends lost 1 base at V and 4 bases at J; junction bases unmatched: 2. The CDR3 is made up of 14 amino acids. CDR3 bases: TGTGCCAGCAGTTTATCCGACAGGGCAGATACGCAGTATTTT. Its translation is CASSLSDRADTQYF. Drawing the rest from reference TRBV28 and TRBJ2-3, the complete variable domain is DVKVTQSSRYLVKRTGEKVFLECVQDMDHENMFWYRQDPGLGLRLIYFSYDVKMKEKGDIPEGYSVSREKKERFSLILESASTNQTSMYLCASSLSDRADTQYFGPGTRLTVL.

The chain has TRBV7-3 and TRBJ2-1; a weak D match, TRBD1 (7 bases). CDR1 and CDR2 from the germline V gene are SGHTA and FQGTGA. This CDR3 has 17 amino acids. The V gene lost 4 bases and the J gene lost 4 bases, with 20 bases spanning the gap. Here the CDR3 DNA reads TGTGCCAGCAGCTCCCGGACAGGAGGACTATTTTACAATGAGCAGTTCTTC. Residues: CASSSRTGGLFYNEQFF.

This chain joins TRBV27 and TRBJ2-3, with D unresolved. The CDR3 contains 14 residues. Germline V gene lookup returns CDR1 MNHEY and CDR2 SMNVEV (reference sequence). V was cut by 5 bases and J by 2 bases, with 11 bases left in between. As DNA, the CDR3 is TGTGCCAGCAGTGGAAGACAATTCACAGATACGCAGTATTTT. Encoded protein: CASSGRQFTDTQYF.

The V and J genes are TRBV27 and TRBJ2-3; no reliable D call. The CDR3 loop spans 12 amino acids. V lost 4 bases and J 6 bases, leaving 8 bases between the germline ends. CDR1 and CDR2 (germline): MNHEY, SMNVEV (reference sequence). The CDR3 reads CASSSNGDTQYF. CDR3 sequence (DNA): TGTGCCAGCAGTTCGAATGGGGATACGCAGTATTTT.

The rearrangement uses TRBV6-1 and TRBJ2-1; TRBD2 matches 7 bases. Germline V gene data show CDR1 as MNHNS and CDR2 as SASEGT. The trim removed 6 bases at V and 6 bases at J, leaving 11 bases unmatched. This CDR3 has 15 residues. CDR3 nucleotide sequence: TGTGCCAGCAGCCTCCTGGGGCTAGCGGCCAATGAGCAGTTCTTC. Amino acids: CASSLLGLAANEQFF.

The chain recombines TRBV27 with TRBJ2-7; TRBD2 matches 10 bases. CDR3 length: 16 residues. CDR1 and CDR2 (germline): MNHEY, SMNVEV (reference sequence). After removal of 0 bases from V and 0 bases from J, the junction contained 2 bases not matched to a gene. Here the CDR3 reads CASSLSSSGSSYEQYF. CDR3 coding DNA: TGTGCCAGCAGTTTATCCTCTAGCGGGAGCTCCTACGAGCAGTACTTC.

CDR3 sequence reads: CSARSTDTQYF. The DNA of the CDR3 is TGCAGCGCCCGGAGCACAGATACGCAGTATTTT. The V gene is TRBV29-1, the J gene TRBJ2-3, with D hard to call. Trimming left V 7 bases short and J 0 bases short, with 5 bases between. Germline-derived CDR1 and CDR2 are SQVTM and ANQGSEA. The CDR3 totals 11 residues.

The rearrangement links TRBV5-4 to TRBJ2-2, with TRBD2 identical over 7 bases. After removal of 1 base from V and 5 bases from J, the junction contained 8 bases not matched to a gene. The CDR3 runs 16 residues. Germline V gene lookup returns CDR1 SGHNT and CDR2 YYREEE (reference sequence). The CDR3 bases are TGTGCCAGCAGCTTGCGGGAGGCACCCCTGACCGGGGAGCTGTTTTTT. Amino acid sequence: CASSLREAPLTGELFF.

This chain connects TRBV4-1 to TRBJ2-1; no reliable D call. This CDR3 is built from 12 residues. Germline V gene sequence: CDR1 MGHRA, CDR2 YSYEKL. V was clipped by 1 base and J by 8 bases, with 6 bases between them. Here the CDR3 DNA reads TGCGCCAGCAGCCAAGGACGCTATGAGCAGTTCTTC. Its protein product is CASSQGRYEQFF.

This chain uses TRBV27 with TRBJ2-1; D may be TRBD1 (5 bases). The germline CDR1 and CDR2 sequences are MNHEY and SMNVEV (reference sequence). V lost 5 bases to trimming and J lost 6 bases, with 20 bases between them. The CDR3 covers 16 residues. CDR3 sequence: CASSPIFGRGTNEQFF. The CDR3, as DNA: TGTGCCAGCAGTCCAATCTTCGGTAGGGGTACCAATGAGCAGTTCTTC.

Only one count was recorded for this clone. The chain carries TRBV27 and TRBJ2-3, with D perhaps matching TRBD1 (5 bases). The V end lost 7 bases, the J end lost 0 bases, and 14 bases lay between the germline ends. Germline lookup yields CDR1 MNHEY and CDR2 SMNVEV (reference sequence). The CDR3 is made up of 15 amino acids. The CDR3 spells CASTGIRGSTDTQYF. The CDR3 DNA sequence: TGTGCCAGCACAGGGATAAGGGGAAGCACAGATACGCAGTATTTT.

The chain recombines TRBV28 with TRBJ2-5; TRBD2 matches at 7 bases. The trim removed 1 base at V and 2 bases at J, leaving 7 bases unmatched. The CDR3 covers 16 residues. The germline CDR1 and CDR2 sequences are MDHEN and SYDVKM. In DNA, the CDR3 is TGTGCCAGCAGTTTATACGCGGGAGACCTACAAGAGACCCAGTACTTC. Protein sequence: CASSLYAGDLQETQYF. Full variable domain (remainder filled in from reference TRBV28 and TRBJ2-5): DVKVTQSSRYLVKRTGEKVFLECVQDMDHENMFWYRQDPGLGLRLIYFSYDVKMKEKGDIPEGYSVSREKKERFSLILESASTNQTSMYLCASSLYAGDLQETQYFGPGTRLLVL.

The chain employs TRBV27 and TRBJ2-3; 11 bases fit TRBD1. This CDR3 is built from 17 residues. Per the germline V gene, CDR1 is MNHEY and CDR2 is SMNVEV (reference sequence). With 2 bases clipped from V and 2 bases from J, the junction kept 6 bases outside the gene matches. The CDR3 reads CASSLLWGQGDTDTQYF. The CDR3 region has the DNA TGTGCCAGCAGTTTACTCTGGGGACAGGGGGACACAGATACGCAGTATTTT.